This T cell receptor beta chain was identified in a study of metastatic and nonmetastatic thyroid tumors. The overall study: The study looked at repertoires side by side in blood and in tumor or nodule tissue from malignant and benign thyroid patients. Broader study findings: When malignant thyroid tumors were compared with benign nodules, TCR beta diversity was reportedly significantly higher in the malignant tumors. This held in both blood and tumor samples.

There were no patients who had received any treatment before thyroid surgery. This clone was observed at least ten times. Its antigen is not known. Authors' data handling: Differences in CDR3 between clinicopathological groups were drawn on to build a classifier intended to discriminate distant-metastatic papillary thyroid cancer patients. MiXCR reprocessed the PCR reads for TCRdb. These V and J calls are TCRdb output, not the study's own analysis. The sample contains approximately 65,000 clones, just over 4% of which appear only once. V was trimmed by 5 bases and J by 3 bases, leaving 14 bases between them. Germline-derived CDR1 and CDR2 are SGHTA and FQGTGA. This CDR3 comprises 15 residues.

Sequences were obtained from blood. The source is a female donor with papillary thyroid cancer or a benign thyroid nodule (not recorded which). Some clones in this sample may be carry-over from other donors' samples. The V and J genes are TRBV7-3 and TRBJ1-3, with D unresolved. The CDR3 nucleotides read TGTGCCAGCAGCGTCGGGCCGCAAATTGGAAACACCATATATTTT. It specifies CASSVGPQIGNTIYF. Based on the CDR3 plus reference TRBV7-3 and TRBJ1-3, the full variable domain is GAGVSQTPSNKVTEKGKYVELRCDPISGHTALYWYRQSLGQGPEFLIYFQGTGAADDSGLPNDRFFAVRPEGSVSTLKIQRTERGDSAVYLCASSVGPQIGNTIYFGEGSWLTVV.